This entry is about one T cell receptor beta chain. What it recognizes is unknown. This entry belongs to a study of T cells expressing NK-cell markers. From the 5' RACE reads, TCRdb lists one entry per CDR3 protein and no DNA. The sample has roughly 430,000 distinct CDR3 sequences. CDR3 length: 15 amino acids. Germline V CDR1 and CDR2: DFQATT, SNEGSKA (reference sequence). General observations from the study: Evidence did not settle whether expanded NKG2C+ T cell clones targeted HCMV. The share of CD8+ T cells held by dominant NKG2C+ clonotypes was about 1.0-7.5% in over 5 donors. The CD3+CD56-NKG2C+ fraction of several donors was likewise dominated by these clonotypes.

This TCR derives from a woman aged 18-70 years in good health. This chain links TRBV20-1 with TRBJ2-5; without DNA, the TCRdb call of TRBD1 cannot be checked. The source material was blood T cells: a sorted CD56 or NKG2C T cell subset, CD4+ or CD8+ T cells, or bulk PBMC T cells (not recorded which). CDR3 loop: CSARAEGNIQETQYF.